The clone carrying this T cell receptor (beta chain) was counted a few times. CDR3 length: 13 amino acids. V was trimmed by 5 bases and J by 6 bases, leaving 14 bases between them. Germline values: CDR1 LNHDA, CDR2 SQIVND (reference sequence). Everyone who took part was about 18 to 89 years old, and they came from about two dozen US areas. Categorization into cohorts depended on clinical history that participants reported. Two negative PCRs, clearance, or symptom resolution had been documented for recovered Cohort 3 donors. Sequenced by immunoSEQ multiplex PCR; TCRdb stores in-frame clones only, minus some. The sample shows 200,000 to 250,000 clones, 85% of them seen only once. This entry belongs to a study of blood T cell repertoires in COVID-19. Study-wide context: Material from acute and convalescent COVID-19 was sourced from the United States, Italy and Spain.

V usage is TRBV19 and J usage is TRBJ2-7; weak D call: TRBD1 (5 bases). The receptor's source is a man between 40 and 49 years old who had recovered from COVID-19. Specimen: PBMCs or T cells enriched from blood (not recorded which). The CDR3 loop is CASSPRQGGEQYF. As DNA, the CDR3 is TGTGCCAGTAGTCCTAGGCAGGGCGGCGAGCAGTACTTC.